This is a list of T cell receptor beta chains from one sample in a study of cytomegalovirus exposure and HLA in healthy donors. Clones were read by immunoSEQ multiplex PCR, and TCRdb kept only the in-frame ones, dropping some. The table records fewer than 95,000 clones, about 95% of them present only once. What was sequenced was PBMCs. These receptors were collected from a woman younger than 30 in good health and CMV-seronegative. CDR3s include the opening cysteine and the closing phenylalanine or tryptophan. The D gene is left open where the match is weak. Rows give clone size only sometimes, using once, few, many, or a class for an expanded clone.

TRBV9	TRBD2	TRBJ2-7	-	CASSVDSGGAREQYF	TGTGCCAGCAGCGTAGACAGCGGGGGGGCCCGGGAGCAGTACTTC
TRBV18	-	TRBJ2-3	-	CASSPGGTDTQYF	TGTGCCAGCTCGCCCGGGGGCACAGATACGCAGTATTTT
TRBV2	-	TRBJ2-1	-	CASSAQGGNEQFF	TGTGCCAGCAGCGCCCAGGGAGGCAATGAGCAGTTCTTC
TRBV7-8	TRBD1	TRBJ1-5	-	CASSLVYRGSNQPQHF	TGTGCCAGCAGCTTAGTATACAGGGGCAGCAATCAGCCCCAGCATTTT
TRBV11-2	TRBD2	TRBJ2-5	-	CASSPRLAGDQETQYF	TGTGCCAGCAGCCCCCGACTAGCGGGGGACCAAGAGACCCAGTACTTC
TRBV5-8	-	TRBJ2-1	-	CASSFEGARTNEQFF	TGTGCCAGCAGCTTTGAAGGGGCGCGGACCAATGAGCAGTTCTTC
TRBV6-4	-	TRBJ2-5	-	CASSVAGRKETQYF	TGTGCCAGCAGTGTGGCGGGGAGAAAAGAGACCCAGTACTTC
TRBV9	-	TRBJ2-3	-	CASSVVLSTDTQYF	TGTGCCAGCAGCGTTGTGCTAAGCACAGATACGCAGTATTTT
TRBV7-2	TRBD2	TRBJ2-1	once	CASSLGSVAGGLQFF	TGTGCCAGCAGCTTAGGGTCGGTAGCGGGGGGGCTGCAGTTCTTC
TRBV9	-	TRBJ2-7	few	CASSAGLPSLTYEQYF	TGTGCCAGCAGCGCAGGCCTCCCGTCTCTTACCTACGAGCAGTACTTC